The rows below give T cell receptor beta chains drawn from one sample of a study of OX40 agonist ivuxolimab in advanced cancers. Libraries were prepared by immunoSEQ multiplex PCR; TCRdb keeps only in-frame clonotypes and omits some of them. The sample holds some 81,000 clones, roughly 85% seen once. Here the sequenced sample was CD4+ or CD8+ T cells sorted from blood, taken in a trial of the OX40 agonist ivuxolimab. These receptors were taken from an adult with an advanced solid tumor such as melanoma, head and neck, liver or kidney cancer. Both conserved end residues are part of each CDR3. Each record gives: D gene, J gene, V gene, clone size, CDR3 DNA, CDR3 protein. The D gene is left open where the match is weak. Part of the rows lack a size; the others show once, few, many or a class for expanded clones.

D: .
J: TRBJ1-6
V: TRBV9
size: .
DNA: TGTGCCAGCAGCGTATCCCCCGAGACAGCAAATTCACCCCTCCACTTT
CDR3: CASSVSPETANSPLHF

D: .
J: TRBJ1-5
V: TRBV7-2
size: .
DNA: TGTGCCAGCAGCACGGACAGATACAATCAGCCCCAGCATTTT
CDR3: CASSTDRYNQPQHF

D: TRBD1
J: TRBJ1-5
V: TRBV19
size: .
DNA: TGTGCCAGTAGTGGCAGAAAAGGGGGCAACCAGCCCCAGCATTTT
CDR3: CASSGRKGGNQPQHF

D: .
J: TRBJ2-1
V: TRBV14
size: .
DNA: TGTGCCAGCAGCCAAGATTACCCGGGGAGCTCCTACAATGAGCAGTTCTTC
CDR3: CASSQDYPGSSYNEQFF

D: TRBD2
J: TRBJ2-7
V: TRBV7-7
size: .
DNA: TGTGCCCCGGCAGGAGCGGGGGGCCCATACGAGCAGTACTTC
CDR3: CAPAGAGGPYEQYF

D: .
J: TRBJ1-1
V: TRBV6-1
size: .
DNA: TGTGCCAGCAGTGAAGTCGAGAACACTGAAGCTTTCTTT
CDR3: CASSEVENTEAFF

D: .
J: TRBJ1-1
V: TRBV7-9
size: few
DNA: TGTGCCAGCAGCACGCGGGACAAGAACACTGAAGCTTTCTTT
CDR3: CASSTRDKNTEAFF

D: .
J: TRBJ1-1
V: TRBV5-6
size: .
DNA: TGTGCCAGCCTCGGGGTAGGGAAGCAAGGGGGGACTATGAACACTGAAGCTTTCTTT
CDR3: CASLGVGKQGGTMNTEAFF

D: .
J: TRBJ2-2
V: TRBV5-1
size: .
DNA: TGCGCCAGCAGCTTGGGTAGGGGCCCGAACACCGGGGAGCTGTTTTTT
CDR3: CASSLGRGPNTGELFF

D: .
J: TRBJ1-1
V: TRBV30
size: once
DNA: TGTGCCTGGAAGCCCGGCCCGAACACTGAAGCTTTCTTT
CDR3: CAWKPGPNTEAFF

D: TRBD2
J: TRBJ2-1
V: TRBV5-1
size: .
DNA: TGCGCCAGCAGCTTGGTGGCTAGCGGGGACAATGAGCAGTTCTTC
CDR3: CASSLVASGDNEQFF

D: .
J: TRBJ1-4
V: TRBV5-6
size: .
DNA: TGTGCCAGCAGCTTGACGGGAGTTGGGGAAAAACTGTTTTTT
CDR3: CASSLTGVGEKLFF

D: TRBD1
J: TRBJ2-7
V: TRBV19
size: .
DNA: TGTGCCAGTAGTACCCCCGGGACAGGGGCCTACGAGCAGTACTTC
CDR3: CASSTPGTGAYEQYF

D: TRBD2
J: TRBJ2-5
V: TRBV7-9
size: many
DNA: TGTGCCAGCAGGATCGGGGGGTCTCAAGAGACCCAGTACTTC
CDR3: CASRIGGSQETQYF

D: .
J: TRBJ2-5
V: TRBV14
size: few
DNA: TGTGCCAGCAGCCGGTATGTCCAAGAGACCCAGTACTTC
CDR3: CASSRYVQETQYF

D: .
J: TRBJ2-3
V: TRBV6-6
size: .
DNA: TGTGCCAGCAGTTATCTTGGGGAAATTGCAGATACGCAGTATTTT
CDR3: CASSYLGEIADTQYF

D: .
J: TRBJ1-5
V: TRBV28
size: .
DNA: TGTGCCAGCAGTTCCTCGAGACCTAACGGACATCAGCCCCAGCATTTT
CDR3: CASSSSRPNGHQPQHF

D: .
J: TRBJ1-1
V: TRBV6-1
size: .
DNA: TGTGCCATTACAGGTCCCTGGAACACTGAAGCTTTCTTT
CDR3: CAITGPWNTEAFF

D: .
J: TRBJ1-5
V: TRBV28
size: .
DNA: TGTGCCAGCAGTCTCGGGGGAGGCAATCAGCCCCAGCATTTT
CDR3: CASSLGGGNQPQHF

D: TRBD1
J: TRBJ1-4
V: TRBV9
size: .
DNA: TGTGCCAGCAGCGTAACAGGGGGGTTAACTAATGAAAAACTGTTTTTT
CDR3: CASSVTGGLTNEKLFF

D: TRBD1
J: TRBJ1-4
V: TRBV5-4
size: .
DNA: TGTGCCAGCAGCTTCCCAGGGGGCGATGAAAAACTGTTTTTT
CDR3: CASSFPGGDEKLFF

D: .
J: TRBJ2-1
V: TRBV2
size: .
DNA: TGTGCCAGCAGCCTTAGGAATGAGCAGTTCTTC
CDR3: CASSLRNEQFF

D: .
J: TRBJ2-3
V: TRBV7-6
size: .
DNA: TGTGCCAGCAGCTTAGAGCGGTTCTTCGGCGCTACGCAGTATTTT
CDR3: CASSLERFFGATQYF

D: .
J: TRBJ2-2
V: TRBV27
size: .
DNA: TGTGCCATCGGGAAGGAGGCGCACACCGGGGAGCTGTTTTTT
CDR3: CAIGKEAHTGELFF

D: .
J: TRBJ2-7
V: TRBV18
size: few
DNA: TGTGCCAGCTCAATCCAGGGTGATTCGTCCGAGCAGTACTTC
CDR3: CASSIQGDSSEQYF

D: TRBD1
J: TRBJ2-1
V: TRBV19
size: .
DNA: TGTGCCAGTAGTAACCGGGACAGGGGTCCGAGGAATGAGCAGTTCTTC
CDR3: CASSNRDRGPRNEQFF

D: TRBD2
J: TRBJ2-3
V: TRBV4-2
size: .
DNA: TGTGCCAGCAGCCAAGAGGCGGTAGCGGGGGACACAGATACGCAGTATTTT
CDR3: CASSQEAVAGDTDTQYF

D: .
J: TRBJ1-2
V: TRBV28
size: few
DNA: TGTGCCAGCAGTCCCCCCGCGGGGGACCATGGCTACACCTTC
CDR3: CASSPPAGDHGYTF

D: .
J: TRBJ2-2
V: TRBV5-1
size: .
DNA: TGCGCCAGCAGCCTGACGACCCCCAACACCGGGGAGCTGTTTTTT
CDR3: CASSLTTPNTGELFF

D: .
J: TRBJ1-4
V: TRBV7-2
size: .
DNA: TGTGCCAGCAGCTCCCGCGGCAGGCCAAATGAAAAACTGTTTTTT
CDR3: CASSSRGRPNEKLFF

D: TRBD1
J: TRBJ1-6
V: TRBV7-2
size: once
DNA: TGTGCCAGCAGCTTAGATTACAGGGGGATTAGTTCACCCCTCCACTTT
CDR3: CASSLDYRGISSPLHF

D: TRBD2
J: TRBJ2-7
V: TRBV4-2
size: .
DNA: TGTGCCAGCAGCCAAAGTCCTAGCGGGGGATATTACGAGCAGTACTTC
CDR3: CASSQSPSGGYYEQYF

D: TRBD2
J: TRBJ2-5
V: TRBV19
size: .
DNA: TGTGCCGTTGGACTAGCGGGAAAACAAGAGACCCAGTACTTC
CDR3: CAVGLAGKQETQYF

D: TRBD1
J: TRBJ1-2
V: TRBV7-6
size: .
DNA: TGTGCCAGCAGCTTAGCGACAGGGACAGGCTACACCTTC
CDR3: CASSLATGTGYTF

D: TRBD2
J: TRBJ2-3
V: TRBV4-3
size: .
DNA: TGCGCCAGCAGCCAAGTTTGGCTTGCGGGGGGCCACCCACCGTATTTT
CDR3: CASSQVWLAGGHPPYF

D: TRBD2
J: TRBJ2-1
V: TRBV14
size: .
DNA: TGTGCCAGCAGCCAACTCAGGACTAGCGGTCGCGGTGAGCAGTTCTTC
CDR3: CASSQLRTSGRGEQFF

D: .
J: TRBJ1-5
V: TRBV19
size: few
DNA: TGTGCCAGCGCTTATACTGGGGATCAGCCCCAGCATTTT
CDR3: CASAYTGDQPQHF

D: .
J: TRBJ1-1
V: TRBV6-4
size: .
DNA: TGTGCCAGCAGAGATGGAACGGGGGCACGTAGGGGGTTTCGGGACACTGAAGCTTTCTTT
CDR3: CASRDGTGARRGFRDTEAFF

D: .
J: TRBJ1-5
V: TRBV19
size: .
DNA: TGTGCCAGTAGTCTGGGGGGACGGCAGCCCCAGCATTTT
CDR3: CASSLGGRQPQHF

D: TRBD1
J: TRBJ1-4
V: TRBV7-2
size: few
DNA: TGTGCCAGCAGCGGGATGGGACAGCATAATGAAAAACTGTTTTTT
CDR3: CASSGMGQHNEKLFF

D: TRBD1
J: TRBJ1-3
V: TRBV7-8
size: .
DNA: TGTGCCAGCAGCTCCCGGACAGGGATTGGAAACACCATATATTTT
CDR3: CASSSRTGIGNTIYF

D: .
J: TRBJ2-5
V: TRBV7-2
size: .
DNA: TGTGCCAGCAGCTCCCGGGAAGAGACCCAGTACTTC
CDR3: CASSSREETQYF

D: TRBD2
J: TRBJ2-3
V: TRBV4-3
size: once
DNA: TGCGCCAGCAGCCGTAGCGGGGGGGCCGGCACAGATACGCAGTATTTT
CDR3: CASSRSGGAGTDTQYF

D: .
J: TRBJ1-6
V: TRBV6-4
size: few
DNA: TGTGCCAGCAGTGAGCCTAGGTGCTCCTATAATTCACCCCTCCACTTT
CDR3: CASSEPRCSYNSPLHF

D: .
J: TRBJ1-1
V: TRBV7-2
size: .
DNA: TGTGCCAGCAGCGACGGCGGGGGGTACACTGAAGCTTTCTTT
CDR3: CASSDGGGYTEAFF

D: TRBD1
J: TRBJ1-5
V: TRBV7-9
size: .
DNA: TGTGCCAGCAGTCTCAGGGGGCAGCCCCAGCATTTT
CDR3: CASSLRGQPQHF

D: .
J: TRBJ1-1
V: TRBV9
size: few
DNA: TGTGCCAGCAGCGTAGCGTCAGGTGGAAGCACTGAAGCTTTCTTT
CDR3: CASSVASGGSTEAFF

D: .
J: TRBJ1-4
V: TRBV28
size: .
DNA: TGTGCCAGCAGTTCTCGGGGGGCAACTAATGAAAAACTGTTTTTT
CDR3: CASSSRGATNEKLFF

D: TRBD1
J: TRBJ2-5
V: TRBV9
size: few
DNA: TGTGCCAGCGGAGGGGGGACAGGGGGCGCGGAGACCCAGTACTTC
CDR3: CASGGGTGGAETQYF

D: TRBD1
J: TRBJ1-1
V: TRBV6-5
size: .
DNA: TGTGCCAGCAGTTTCACCGGACAGGGGGACACTGAAGCTTTCTTT
CDR3: CASSFTGQGDTEAFF